This is a list of T cell receptor beta chains from one sample in a study of T cells in narcolepsy. Sequencing used immunoSEQ multiplex PCR; TCRdb keeps in-frame clones, though not all of them. The sample comprises about 32,000 clones, approximately 90% of which are singletons, and around 0.86% rests with the top ten. The sequencing input was CD45RA- memory CD4+ T cells from PBMCs. All receptors come from a human donor with narcolepsy. The CDR3 runs from the conserved cysteine through the conserved F or W. The D gene is left open where the match is weak. Clone size is given for some rows only: seen once, a few or many times, or a class if the clone is expanded.

d_call,cdr3_length,j_call,v_call,clone_size,cdr3_aa,cdr3_nt
-,14,TRBJ2-5,TRBV11-1,-,CASSLQAAKETQYF,TGTGCCAGCAGCTTGCAAGCGGCTAAAGAGACCCAGTACTTC
TRBD1,15,TRBJ1-5,TRBV2,-,CASSGDRGRVQPQHF,TGTGCCAGCAGTGGGGACAGGGGACGGGTTCAGCCCCAGCATTTT
-,14,TRBJ1-5,TRBV6-6,-,CASSIGNSNQPQHF,TGTGCCAGCAGTATTGGTAATAGCAATCAGCCCCAGCATTTT
-,14,TRBJ1-1,TRBV7-8,-,CASSLERGRTEAFF,TGTGCCAGCAGCTTAGAAAGGGGACGGACTGAAGCTTTCTTT
-,14,TRBJ2-7,TRBV4-1,once,CASSQEGRAYEQYF,TGCGCCAGCAGCCAAGAGGGCAGGGCCTACGAGCAGTACTTC
-,16,TRBJ2-1,TRBV18,-,CASSPWGRGSYNEQFF,TGTGCCAGCTCCCCCTGGGGCCGCGGCTCCTACAATGAGCAGTTCTTC
-,15,TRBJ1-5,TRBV10-3,once,CAISEVAASNQPQHF,TGTGCCATCAGTGAGGTTGCAGCCAGCAATCAGCCCCAGCATTTT
TRBD1,14,TRBJ1-1,TRBV19,once,CASSLGQLNTEAFF,TGTGCCAGTAGTTTGGGACAGCTCAACACTGAAGCTTTCTTT
TRBD2,17,TRBJ2-5,TRBV7-8,-,CASSRRLAGGGRETQYF,TGTGCCAGCAGCCGACGACTAGCGGGGGGTGGAAGGGAGACCCAGTACTTC
-,12,TRBJ1-2,TRBV7-2,-,CASNSGFGGYTF,TGTGCCAGCAATTCAGGGTTCGGTGGCTACACCTTC
TRBD2,16,TRBJ2-1,TRBV6-1,-,CASSGPAGGRHNEQFF,TGTGCCAGCAGTGGACCAGCGGGGGGCCGCCACAATGAGCAGTTCTTC
-,13,TRBJ1-4,TRBV19,-,CASKGTPNEKLFF,TGTGCCAGTAAGGGGACACCCAATGAAAAACTGTTTTTT
-,15,TRBJ2-5,TRBV27,-,CASRAGNSYQETQYF,TGTGCCAGCAGGGCTGGAAATTCTTACCAAGAGACCCAGTACTTC
-,15,TRBJ1-4,TRBV28,medium-sized,CASSSPRATNEKLFF,TGTGCCAGCAGCTCCCCCAGGGCAACTAATGAAAAACTGTTTTTT
-,13,TRBJ2-7,TRBV6-1,once,CASSVTQRWEQYF,TGTGCCAGCAGTGTTACCCAGAGGTGGGAGCAGTACTTC
TRBD1,16,TRBJ1-2,TRBV4-2,-,CASSQEGTGTNYGYTF,TGTGCCAGCAGCCAAGAAGGGACAGGCACCAACTATGGCTACACCTTC
TRBD2,17,TRBJ2-3,TRBV5-4,-,CASSLMVAGDFTDTQYF,TGTGCCAGCAGCTTGATGGTAGCGGGGGACTTCACAGATACGCAGTATTTT
TRBD2,15,TRBJ2-4,TRBV2,once,CASSEASGTRNIQYF,TGTGCCAGCAGTGAGGCTAGCGGGACCAGAAACATTCAGTACTTC
-,14,TRBJ1-5,TRBV6-1,-,CASSLGVSNQPQHF,TGTGCCAGCAGCCTTGGGGTAAGCAATCAGCCCCAGCATTTT